The TCR beta chain under discussion was sequenced for a study of regulatory T cells in long-lasting Graves disease. Study-wide results and limits: Persistent Graves' cases showed lower TCR diversity than newly diagnosed cases. Favored usage of TRBV28, TRBJ1-2 and TRBJ2-5 was recorded in persistent disease. Researchers examined only peripheral blood and not thyroid tissue.

CDR3 length equals 13 residues. V shed 1 base and J 9 bases; nucleotides not matched to a gene: 5. Per germline, CDR1 GTSNPN and CDR2 SVGIG (reference sequence). Building of the TCR beta libraries involved iRepertoire HTBI primers and Arm-PCR of CDR3 regions. MiXCR was run by TCRdb on the multiplex PCR reads, yielding one entry per CDR3 protein. The sample holds 560,000 or so distinct CDR3 sequences, about 16% seen once. Concerning this clonotype: The target antigen is unknown.

The time point here: newly diagnosed GD, antithyroid drugs for less than 3 months. PBMC-extracted RNA yielded the TCR library. The sample also formed part of further work on T cells in Graves' hyperthyroidism and ophthalmopathy.

The source of this sequence is a man aged 18 to 30 with Graves disease. The sequenced sample was peripheral blood mononuclear cells (PBMCs), obtained at new diagnosis, from a patient treated with antithyroid drugs. The chain is built from TRBV30 and TRBJ2-1, with TRBD2 matching 8 bases. Here the CDR3 reads CAWSADGRVEQFF. The CDR3 DNA is TGTGCCTGGAGTGCTGACGGGAGGGTTGAGCAGTTCTTC.